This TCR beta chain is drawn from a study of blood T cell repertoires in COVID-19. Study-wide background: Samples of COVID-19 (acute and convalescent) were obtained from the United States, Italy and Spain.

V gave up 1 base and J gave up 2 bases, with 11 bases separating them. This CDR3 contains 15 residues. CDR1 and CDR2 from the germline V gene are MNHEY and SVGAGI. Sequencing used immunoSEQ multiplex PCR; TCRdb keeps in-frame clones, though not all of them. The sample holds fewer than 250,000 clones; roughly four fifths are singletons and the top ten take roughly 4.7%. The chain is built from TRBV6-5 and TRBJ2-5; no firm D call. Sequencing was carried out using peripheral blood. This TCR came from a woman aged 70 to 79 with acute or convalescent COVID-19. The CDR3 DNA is TGTGCCAGCAGTTACTGGGCGCAGGCGCAAGAGACCCAGTACTTC. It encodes CASSYWAQAQETQYF.